This T cell receptor beta chain was captured in a study of blood T cell repertoires in COVID-19. The table lists this clone with many counts. The CDR3 covers 15 residues. Between the trimmed V and J ends, which lost 2 bases and 2 bases, there was a span of 16 bases. The germline V gene has CDR1 GTSNPN and CDR2 SVGIG (reference sequence). The assay was immunoSEQ multiplex PCR, and TCRdb's table has in-frame clones only and misses some. The profile shows over 200,000 clones, approximately 87% of them singletons. The receptor was derived from a woman in her forties or fifties in a cohort exposed to, infected with or recovered from COVID-19 (not recorded which). The chain uses TRBV30 and TRBJ2-7; maybe TRBD1 (6 bases). The sample was PBMCs or T cells enriched from blood (not recorded which). The DNA of the CDR3 is TGTGCCTGGAGTCCACCTGACAGGACAACCTACGAGCAGTACTTC. As protein: CAWSPPDRTTYEQYF.